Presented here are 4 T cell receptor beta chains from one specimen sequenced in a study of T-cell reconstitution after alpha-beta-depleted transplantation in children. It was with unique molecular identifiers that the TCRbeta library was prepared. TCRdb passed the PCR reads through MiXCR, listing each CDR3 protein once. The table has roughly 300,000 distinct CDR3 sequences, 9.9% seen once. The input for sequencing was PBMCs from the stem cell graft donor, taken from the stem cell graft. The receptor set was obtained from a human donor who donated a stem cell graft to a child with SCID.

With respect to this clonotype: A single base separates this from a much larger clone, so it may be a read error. CDR3 sequence (DNA): TGCAGCGTTGAAGTGCCTAGCTGGGCCTACAATGAGCAGTTCTTC. Translation gives CSVEVPSWAYNEQFF. The rearrangement uses TRBV29-1 and TRBJ2-1; tentatively, D is TRBD2 (5 bases). The V end lost 1 base, the J end lost 2 bases, and 12 bases lay between the germline ends. This CDR3 has 15 amino acids. Per the germline V gene, CDR1 is SQVTM and CDR2 is ANQGSEA.

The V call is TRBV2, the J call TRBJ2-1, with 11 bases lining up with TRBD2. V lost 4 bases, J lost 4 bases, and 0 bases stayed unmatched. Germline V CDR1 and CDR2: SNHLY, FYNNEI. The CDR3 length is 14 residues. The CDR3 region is CASSGTSGYNEQFF. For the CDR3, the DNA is TGTGCCAGCAGTGGGACTAGCGGGTACAATGAGCAGTTCTTC.

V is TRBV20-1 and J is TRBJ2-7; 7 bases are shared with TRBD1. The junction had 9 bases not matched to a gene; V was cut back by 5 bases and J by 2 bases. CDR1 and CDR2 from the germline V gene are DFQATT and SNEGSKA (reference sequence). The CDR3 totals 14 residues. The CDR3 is CSAQRQGDTYEQYF. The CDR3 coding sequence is TGCAGTGCTCAGCGACAGGGCGACACCTACGAGCAGTACTTC.

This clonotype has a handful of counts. CDR3 in DNA: TGTGCCAGCATAAAAGGGATTGAGCAGTTCTTC. Translation gives CASIKGIEQFF. The chain links TRBV27 to TRBJ2-1; unclear D gene. The CDR3 consists of 11 residues. From germline, CDR1 is MNHEY and CDR2 SMNVEV (reference sequence). V dropped 7 bases and J dropped 9 bases, with 10 bases sitting between them.